This TCR beta chain was captured in a study of T cell clusters in autoimmune cytopenias. Study findings and constraints: No experiment has yet validated the function of the T cell clusters defined in silico. Active autoimmune hepatitis patients had around 2.9-fold fewer exclusive TRB clusters than healthy donors.

Multiplex touch-down PCR amplified TRB using TRB-A and TRB-B pools in one tube. From its re-call of the multiplex PCR reads, TCRdb lists each CDR3 protein once, without DNA. Its listing shows about 5,000 distinct CDR3 sequences. Some 38,000 genome equivalents of blood DNA were amplified for TRB. Comment on this clonotype: What it binds is not known.

The V gene's germline CDR1 is SGHRS and CDR2 YFSETQ. The CDR3 covers 14 residues. The same data also contributed to another study, on T cell repertoires in aging, cancer and after chemotherapy.

The TCR was taken from a human donor in good health. V and J are TRBV5-1 and TRBJ2-7; TCRdb selects TRBD1, and the lack of DNA leaves this call unchecked. The specimen was peripheral blood. CDR3: CASSRDGSSYEQYF.